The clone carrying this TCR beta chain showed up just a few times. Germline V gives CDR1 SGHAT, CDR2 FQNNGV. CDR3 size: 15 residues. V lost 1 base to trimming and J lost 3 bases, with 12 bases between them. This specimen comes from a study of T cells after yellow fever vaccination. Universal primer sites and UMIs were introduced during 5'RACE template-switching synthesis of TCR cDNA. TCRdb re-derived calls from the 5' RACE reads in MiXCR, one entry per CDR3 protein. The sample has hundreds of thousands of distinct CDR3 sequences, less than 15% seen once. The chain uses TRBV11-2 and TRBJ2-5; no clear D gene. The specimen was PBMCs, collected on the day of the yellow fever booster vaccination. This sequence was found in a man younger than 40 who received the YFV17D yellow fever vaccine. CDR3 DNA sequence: TGTGCCAGCAGCTTAGGGGGTTTCAGTGAAGAGACCCAGTACTTC. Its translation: CASSLGGFSEETQYF.